A selection of T cell receptor beta chains follows, all from one sample in a study of T-cell reconstitution after alpha-beta-depleted transplantation in children. TCRdb re-derived calls from the PCR reads in MiXCR, one entry per CDR3 protein. The table includes more than 500,000 distinct CDR3 sequences, more than 9.5% detected once. The material was PBMCs, mostly from graft donor cells, obtained 180 days after TCRalphabeta/CD19-depleted stem cell transplant. The source of these receptors is a female patient aged 2-10 years who had a stem cell transplant for aplastic anemia, so the T cells may come from the graft donor. CDR3s include the opening cysteine and the closing phenylalanine or tryptophan. D genes are given only for firm matches.

v_gene	j_gene	d_gene	CDR3aa
TRBV25-1	TRBJ2-4	TRBD2	CASTAGGGLGSQYF
TRBV5-1	TRBJ2-7	TRBD1	CASSLGDRSYEQYF
TRBV20-1	TRBJ2-5	NA	CSHDRGGAETQYF
TRBV20-1	TRBJ2-7	TRBD2	CSASRGVSYEQYF
TRBV15	TRBJ2-1	NA	CATSRDHAGAPPTEQFF
TRBV24-1	TRBJ2-1	TRBD1	CATEPAGTGYNEQFF
TRBV12-3/TRBV12-4	TRBJ1-4	NA	CASSLAPGNLFF
TRBV4-3	TRBJ2-7	TRBD2	CASSPAGLAGVEQYF
TRBV10-3	TRBJ1-6	NA	CAITDGGGRMPLHF
TRBV29-1	TRBJ1-3	TRBD1	CSVEDDPEGAYGNTIYF
TRBV18	TRBJ2-1	NA	CASSLGGRSNEQFF
TRBV7-7	TRBJ2-5	NA	CASSLRPAPEETQYF
TRBV4-3	TRBJ1-2	NA	CASSQEAEANYGYTF
TRBV20-1	TRBJ2-7	NA	CSARRGVDSEQYF
TRBV9	TRBJ1-1	NA	CASSVAKDVENTEAFF
TRBV4-2	TRBJ2-7	NA	CASSQDRREQYF
TRBV12-3/TRBV12-4	TRBJ2-5	NA	CASSFGGPQETQYF
TRBV20-1	TRBJ2-1	TRBD1	CSAISGQGVDNEQFF
TRBV9	TRBJ2-2	NA	CASSVSLGATGELFF
TRBV2	TRBJ2-3	TRBD2	CASSQRSSGGSDTQYF
TRBV7-2	TRBJ2-1	NA	CASRLLSEQFF
TRBV7-2	TRBJ2-5	NA	CASSLVGLRETQYF
TRBV5-1	TRBJ2-3	TRBD1	CASSGDRSTDTQYF